One TCR beta chain is described in this entry. This clonotype appeared many times. Its cognate antigen has yet to be identified. Base qualities are not provided; no much larger clone lies one nucleotide away. Receptor amplification or capture employed 5' RACE. Sequencing was performed on an Illumina HiSeq 2500. The second PCR ran for about 7 to 11 cycles and used a J-beta primer mix along with a sample-barcoded 5' primer. Each TCR beta cDNA molecule received a unique molecular identifier from a template-switch 5' adaptor carrying 12 random nucleotides. Each sample yielded at least 2.5 million CDR3-containing paired-end reads. First-strand cDNA synthesis was performed from all RNA using the Mint cDNA synthesis kit, with priming by a TRBC-specific oligonucleotide. All cDNA was treated with uracil-DNA glycosylase and then went through a first 18-cycle PCR with the universal primers M1SS and BC2_uni_R. Per the source publication's procedure: Normalization of each sample was performed by random selection of 1 million high-quality reads, each carrying a distinct molecular identifier. Reads with shared molecular identifiers were discarded instead of being binned into consensus sequences. MiTCR, run with a Q25 quality threshold and the strictest error-elimination algorithm, handled CDR3 identification, clonotype clustering and error correction. A nonparametric unseen species model with Euler transformation was used to estimate lower-bound total TCR beta diversity. Clones were called with MiXCR by TCRdb after fastp trimmed the public reads at Q25, and only in-frame beta chains were retained. CDR3 protein sequences are deduplicated, and each keeps its most common genes and DNA. These V and J calls are TCRdb output, not the study's own analysis. The table for this sample lists about 930,000 distinct CDR3 sequences; approximately 32% of them were counted only once. The biggest ten clones account for roughly a tenth of the sample.

The data are from a study of blood T cells in healthy people across ages (dated by TCRdb to the mid-2010s). With regard to the full study: In model experiments, template switching captured roughly one uniquely barcoded TCR beta cDNA molecule for every two T cells. To track age-related changes in TCR beta repertoire diversity, the study relied on deep sequencing normalized with unique cDNA molecular identifiers. Donors were grouped into four age groups: young (average approximately 16 years), middle-aged (around 39), aged (about 60) and long-lived (about 90). Two additional independent replicas of 1 million unique cDNA reads from the same blood draw were analyzed for two donors (one aged 18 to 30 and one aged 80 or older). The research as a whole found: As age increased, observed TCR beta diversity per million T cells dropped in a roughly linear way, and a significant reduction was already evident by age 40. A strong correlation was found between observed TCR beta diversity and the percentage of naive T cells measured by flow cytometry. Total diversity estimates from one million sequenced T cells were considered lower bounds and underestimates. Because profiling used bulk unsorted PBMCs, naive and antigen-experienced compartments could not be compared conclusively. Compared with the aged group, more naive CD4+ T cells, fewer expanded clones and increased TCR diversity were shown by the long-lived group, suggesting age selection. Because the CMV infection status of the donors was unknown, age-related changes in expanded clonotypes may potentially have been confounded.

The CDR3 has 16 amino acids, counting the end cysteine and phenylalanine. Kept here is only the CDR3 DNA, which spans 48 bases and is read in frame from base 1. V trim: 5 bases; J trim: 1 base; unmatched bases: 4. Donors were 39 systemically healthy Caucasian individuals from Russia aged 6 to 90 years. Ten milliliters of peripheral blood were drawn from each donor into EDTA-treated Vacutainer tubes. Ficoll-Paque density-gradient centrifugation was used to isolate PBMCs, with at least 6 million obtained per sample. Total RNA was extracted from PBMCs with Trizol reagent, with at least 5 micrograms obtained per sample. The percentages of naive CD45RAhigh/CD27high T cells were determined by flow cytometry on a PBMC aliquot from every donor. These data were also filed under a second study, of T cells of mothers and their children. The second study's authors report: Donors were nine systemically healthy Caucasian individuals: three mothers and their six children. cDNA synthesis used all of the extracted RNA, with approximately 1.4 ug of RNA in each 15 ul reaction. Sample barcodes and 2-4 random nucleotides were added via the M1S primer in the second PCR. Each mother yielded over 9.5 million TCR beta CDR3 reads and each child 3 million to 3.5 million reads. Thymic selection shapes the output of TCR recombination in a similar way in related and unrelated pairs, and inherited differences have a minor effect. Normalized repertoire overlap was always found to be slightly, but never significantly, higher in related mother-child pairs than in unrelated mother-child pairs. No persistent microchimeric T cell clones were detected, at a sensitivity of 80 to 100 clones per million clonotypes. To look for features that set related mother-child pairs apart from unrelated individuals, the researchers ran deep NGS to compare the TCR beta repertoires of mothers and children. Mothers averaged approximately 40 +/- 4 years of age and children averaged roughly 12 +/- 4 years. Libraries were sequenced on Illumina HiSeq 2000 with 100+100 nt paired-end reads after adapter ligation with NEBNext reagents. To prevent cross-contamination, the mother and child libraries were prepared a month apart and were sequenced in separate runs. For each donor, somewhere between about 450,000 and 2,100,000 distinct TCR beta clonotypes were identified. Naive TCR beta clonotypes were estimated from low-frequency clonotypes matched to each donor's FACS-determined naive share, without sorting.

Here the chain combines TRBV12-3 or TRBV12-4 and TRBJ2-5; 13 junctional bases match TRBD2. The origin of this receptor is a woman in her thirties or forties in good health. The sequenced sample was blood. Here the CDR3 is given as CASSRTSGGRQETQYF. The base sequence is TGTGCCAGCAGTAGGACTAGCGGGGGTCGCCAAGAGACCCAGTACTTC.